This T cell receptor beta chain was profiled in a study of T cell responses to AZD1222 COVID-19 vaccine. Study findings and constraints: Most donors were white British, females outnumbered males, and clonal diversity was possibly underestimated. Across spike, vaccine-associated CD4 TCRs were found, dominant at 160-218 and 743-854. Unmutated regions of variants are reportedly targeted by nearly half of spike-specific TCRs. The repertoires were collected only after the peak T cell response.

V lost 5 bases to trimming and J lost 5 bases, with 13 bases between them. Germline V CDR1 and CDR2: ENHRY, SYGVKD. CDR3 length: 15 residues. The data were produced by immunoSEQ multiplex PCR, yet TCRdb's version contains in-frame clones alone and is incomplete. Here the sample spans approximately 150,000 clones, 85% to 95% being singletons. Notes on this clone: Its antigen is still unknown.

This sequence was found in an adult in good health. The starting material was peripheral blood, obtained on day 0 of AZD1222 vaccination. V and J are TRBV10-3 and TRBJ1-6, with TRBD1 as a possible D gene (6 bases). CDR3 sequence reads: CAISQEQGHNSPLHF. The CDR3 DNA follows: TGTGCCATCAGTCAAGAACAGGGACATAATTCACCCCTCCACTTT.